The rows below give T cell receptor beta chains drawn from one sample of a study of regulatory T cells in long-lasting Graves disease. TCRdb re-analysed the multiplex PCR reads in MiXCR, keeping a single row per CDR3 protein. The table shows approximately 350,000 distinct CDR3 sequences, with 23% occurring only once. The source was peripheral blood mononuclear cells (PBMCs), collected when the disease was refractory, from a patient treated with antithyroid drugs. These receptor sequences come from a woman aged 40 to 55 with Graves disease. Both conserved end residues are part of each CDR3. A D gene is named only where the DNA matches it firmly. Size tells how often a clone was seen (once, few, many) or the class of an expanded clone, and some rows leave it out.

many,.,TRBJ2-7,TRBV28,CASSFGTYYEQYF,TGTGCCAGCAGTTTCGGCACCTACTACGAGCAGTACTTC
once,TRBD1,TRBJ2-2,TRBV28,CASYRGSSGELFF,TGTGCCAGCTACAGGGGCAGTAGCGGGGAGCTGTTTTTT
few,.,TRBJ2-3,TRBV12-3/TRBV12-4,CASSFPTRDTQYF,TGTGCCAGCAGTTTTCCCACCCGAGATACGCAGTATTTT
.,.,TRBJ1-5,TRBV7-6,CASSLASTAETNQPQHF,TGTGCCAGCAGCTTAGCATCTACGGCAGAAACTAATCAGCCCCAGCATTTT
.,TRBD1,TRBJ1-3,TRBV7-3,CASGGTGNGNTIYF,TGTGCCAGCGGGGGGACAGGGAATGGAAACACCATATATTTT
few,.,TRBJ2-2,TRBV11-2,CASSSPTRAGELFF,TGTGCCAGCAGCTCGCCAACCAGGGCCGGGGAGCTGTTTTTT
many,.,TRBJ1-2,TRBV11-2,CASSLLDPYGYTF,TGTGCCAGCAGCTTATTAGACCCCTATGGCTACACCTTC
.,TRBD1,TRBJ2-7,TRBV2,CASRGQVASYEQYF,TGTGCCAGCAGGGGACAGGTCGCCTCCTACGAGCAGTACTTC
many,.,TRBJ2-5,TRBV6-2/TRBV6-3,CASSYSVLGAGETQYF,TGTGCCAGCAGTTACTCGGTATTGGGGGCGGGAGAGACCCAGTACTTC
.,.,TRBJ2-2,TRBV19,CASRSTSSTGELFF,TGTGCCAGTAGATCGACTAGTAGTACCGGGGAGCTGTTTTTT
many,.,TRBJ2-2,TRBV2,CASSENTAAAYTGELFF,TGTGCCAGCAGTGAAAACACGGCCGCAGCCTACACCGGGGAGCTGTTTTTT
many,TRBD1,TRBJ2-5,TRBV12-3/TRBV12-4,CASSWTGSEETQYF,TGTGCCAGCAGTTGGACAGGGAGTGAAGAGACCCAGTACTTC
many,.,TRBJ1-1,TRBV28,CASRPGISSAFF,TGTGCCAGCAGACCCGGGATCTCTTCGGCTTTCTTT
many,TRBD1,TRBJ1-5,TRBV10-3,CAISEGTGGRTPQHF,TGTGCCATCAGTGAGGGGACAGGGGGACGGACGCCCCAGCATTTT
.,.,TRBJ2-1,TRBV28,CASSIRGRSYNEQFF,TGTGCCAGCAGTATTCGAGGCCGCTCCTACAATGAGCAGTTCTTC
.,.,TRBJ2-5,TRBV12-3/TRBV12-4,CASSQSVQITQETQYF,TGTGCCAGCAGTCAATCAGTACAGATAACACAAGAGACCCAGTACTTC
many,.,TRBJ2-7,TRBV27,CASSLGRFYEQYF,TGTGCCAGCAGCCTCGGACGGTTCTACGAGCAGTACTTC
few,.,TRBJ2-3,TRBV18,CASSSQDPSTDTQYF,TGTGCCAGCTCATCACAGGACCCAAGCACAGATACGCAGTATTTT
.,TRBD2,TRBJ2-7,TRBV7-2,CASSPQRRDYEQCF,TGTGCCAGCAGCCCGCAGAGGCGGGACTACGAGCAGTGCTTC
.,.,TRBJ2-2,TRBV7-9,CASSPPSGTDPRPNTGELFF,TGTGCCAGCAGCCCACCATCCGGGACGGACCCCCGCCCGAACACCGGGGAGCTGTTTTTT
.,TRBD1,TRBJ1-4,TRBV20-1,CSASGSRGQTNEKLFF,TGCAGTGCTAGTGGCAGTCGGGGACAGACTAATGAAAAACTGTTTTTT
.,.,TRBJ1-5,TRBV6-1,CASSRTKTHSNQPQHF,TGTGCCAGCAGCAGAACTAAGACCCATAGCAATCAGCCCCAGCATTTT
.,TRBD2,TRBJ2-2,TRBV5-6,CASSWGTSGSSGELFF,TGTGCCAGCAGCTGGGGGACTAGCGGCTCCTCCGGGGAGCTGTTTTTT
many,TRBD1,TRBJ1-5,TRBV6-1,CASSEGQGAWNQPQHF,TGTGCCAGCAGCGAGGGACAGGGGGCCTGGAATCAGCCCCAGCATTTT
many,TRBD1,TRBJ2-7,TRBV11-2,CASSFDPATGGGEQYF,TGTGCCAGCAGCTTCGATCCCGCTACAGGGGGCGGCGAGCAGTACTTC
.,.,TRBJ2-2,TRBV7-9,CASSPFNANTGELFF,TGTGCCAGCAGCCCCTTTAACGCGAACACCGGGGAGCTGTTTTTT
few,TRBD1,TRBJ2-7,TRBV25-1,CASSELGQGVYEQYF,TGTGCCAGCAGTGAACTAGGACAGGGAGTGTACGAGCAGTACTTC
few,.,TRBJ2-2,TRBV29-1,CSVVKLGRIGTGELFF,TGCAGCGTTGTTAAGCTTGGCCGAATTGGGACCGGGGAGCTGTTTTTT
.,.,TRBJ1-6,TRBV6-2/TRBV6-3,CASSYNQALNSPLHF,TGTGCCAGCAGTTACAATCAGGCGTTGAATTCACCCCTCCACTTT